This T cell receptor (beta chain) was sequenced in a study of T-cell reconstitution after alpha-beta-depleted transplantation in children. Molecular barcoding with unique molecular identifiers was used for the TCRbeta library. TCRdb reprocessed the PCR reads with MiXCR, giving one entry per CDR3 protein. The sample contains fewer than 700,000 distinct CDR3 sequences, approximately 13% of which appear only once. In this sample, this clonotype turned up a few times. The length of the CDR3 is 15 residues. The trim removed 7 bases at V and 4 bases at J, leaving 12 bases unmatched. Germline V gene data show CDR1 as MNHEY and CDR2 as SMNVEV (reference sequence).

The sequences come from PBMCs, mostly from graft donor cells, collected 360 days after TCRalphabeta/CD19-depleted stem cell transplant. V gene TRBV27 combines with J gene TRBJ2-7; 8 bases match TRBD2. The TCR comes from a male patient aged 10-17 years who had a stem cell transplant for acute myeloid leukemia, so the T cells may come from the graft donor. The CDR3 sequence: CASTNGGAGAYEQYF. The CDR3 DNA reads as TGTGCCAGCACAAACGGCGGAGCGGGAGCTTACGAGCAGTACTTC.